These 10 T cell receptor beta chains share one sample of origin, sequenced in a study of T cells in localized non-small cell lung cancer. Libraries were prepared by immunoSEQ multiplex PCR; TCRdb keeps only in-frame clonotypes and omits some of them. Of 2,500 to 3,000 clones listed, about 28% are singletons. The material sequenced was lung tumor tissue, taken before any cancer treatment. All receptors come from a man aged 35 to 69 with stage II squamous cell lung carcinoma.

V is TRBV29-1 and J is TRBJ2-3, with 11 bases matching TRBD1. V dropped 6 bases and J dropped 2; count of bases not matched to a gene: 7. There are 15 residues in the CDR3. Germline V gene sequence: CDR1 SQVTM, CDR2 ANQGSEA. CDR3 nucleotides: TGCAGCGTCCGGGGACAGGGGGATCCCACAGATACGCAGTATTTT. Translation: CSVRGQGDPTDTQYF.

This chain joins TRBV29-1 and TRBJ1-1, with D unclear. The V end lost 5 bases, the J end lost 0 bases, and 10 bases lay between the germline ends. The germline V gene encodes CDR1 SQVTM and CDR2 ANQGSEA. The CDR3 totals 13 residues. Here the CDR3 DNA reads TGCAGCGTTTATCACAGCATGAACACTGAAGCTTTCTTT. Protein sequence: CSVYHSMNTEAFF.

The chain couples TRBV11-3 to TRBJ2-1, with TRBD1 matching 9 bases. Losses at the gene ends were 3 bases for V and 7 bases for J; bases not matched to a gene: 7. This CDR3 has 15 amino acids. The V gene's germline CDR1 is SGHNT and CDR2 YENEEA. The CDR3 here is CASSLRWTGENEQFF. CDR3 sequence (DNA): TGTGCCAGCAGCTTGAGGTGGACAGGGGAGAATGAGCAGTTCTTC.

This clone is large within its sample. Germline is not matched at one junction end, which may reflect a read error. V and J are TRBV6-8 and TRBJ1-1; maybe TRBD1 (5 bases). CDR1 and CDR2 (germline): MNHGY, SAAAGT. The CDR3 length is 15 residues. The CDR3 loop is CASSYDNYRNAEAFF. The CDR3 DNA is TGTGCCAGCAGTTACGACAATTACAGGAACGCTGAAGCTTTCTTT.

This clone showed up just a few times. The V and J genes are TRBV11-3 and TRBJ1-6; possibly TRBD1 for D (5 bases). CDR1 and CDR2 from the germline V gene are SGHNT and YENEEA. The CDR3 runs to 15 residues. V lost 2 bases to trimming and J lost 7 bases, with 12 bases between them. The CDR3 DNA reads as TGTGCCAGCAGCTTATTGGGGCCAGGGAATTCACCCCTCCACTTT. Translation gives CASSLLGPGNSPLHF.

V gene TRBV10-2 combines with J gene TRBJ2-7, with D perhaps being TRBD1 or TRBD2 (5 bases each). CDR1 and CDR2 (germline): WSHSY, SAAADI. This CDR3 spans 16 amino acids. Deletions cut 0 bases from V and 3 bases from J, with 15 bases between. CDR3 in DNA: TGCGCCAGCAGTGAGTCGGGGGACCCCGTAAACTACGAGCAGTACTTC. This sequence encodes CASSESGDPVNYEQYF.

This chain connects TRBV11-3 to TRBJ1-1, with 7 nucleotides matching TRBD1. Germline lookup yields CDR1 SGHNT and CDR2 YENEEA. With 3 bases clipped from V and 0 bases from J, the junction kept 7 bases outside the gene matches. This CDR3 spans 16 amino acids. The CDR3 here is CASSLVGDRLNTEAFF. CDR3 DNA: TGTGCCAGCAGCTTGGTGGGGGACAGATTGAACACTGAAGCTTTCTTT.

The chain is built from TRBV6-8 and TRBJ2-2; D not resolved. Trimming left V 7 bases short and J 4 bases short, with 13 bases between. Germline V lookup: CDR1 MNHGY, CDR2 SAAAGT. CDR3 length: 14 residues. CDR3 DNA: TGTGCCAGCACCGCGAGGCCGGGCACCGGGGAGCTGTTTTTT. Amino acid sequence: CASTARPGTGELFF.

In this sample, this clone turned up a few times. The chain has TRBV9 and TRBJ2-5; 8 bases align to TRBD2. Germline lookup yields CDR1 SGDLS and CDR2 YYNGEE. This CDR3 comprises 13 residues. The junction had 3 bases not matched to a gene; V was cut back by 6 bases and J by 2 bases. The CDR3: CASTRGGQETQYF. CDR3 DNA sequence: TGTGCCAGCACCCGGGGGGGACAAGAGACCCAGTACTTC.

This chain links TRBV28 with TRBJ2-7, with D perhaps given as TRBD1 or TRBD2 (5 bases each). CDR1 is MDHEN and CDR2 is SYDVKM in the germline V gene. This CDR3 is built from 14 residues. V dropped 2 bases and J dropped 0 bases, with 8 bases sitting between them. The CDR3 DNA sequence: TGTGCCAGCAGTTTAGGGGGAGCCTCCTACGAGCAGTACTTC. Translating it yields CASSLGGASYEQYF.